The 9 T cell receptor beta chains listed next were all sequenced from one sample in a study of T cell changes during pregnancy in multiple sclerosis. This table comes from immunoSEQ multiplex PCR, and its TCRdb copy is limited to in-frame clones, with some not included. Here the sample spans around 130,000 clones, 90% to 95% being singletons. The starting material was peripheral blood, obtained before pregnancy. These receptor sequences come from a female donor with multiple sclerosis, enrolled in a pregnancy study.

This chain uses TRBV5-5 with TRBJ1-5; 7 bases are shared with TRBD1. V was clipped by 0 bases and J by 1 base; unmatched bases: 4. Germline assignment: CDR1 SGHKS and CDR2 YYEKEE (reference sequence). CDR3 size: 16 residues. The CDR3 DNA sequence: TGTGCCAGCAGCTTGGCAGGGGGTCGGAGCAATCAGCCCCAGCATTTT. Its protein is CASSLAGGRSNQPQHF.

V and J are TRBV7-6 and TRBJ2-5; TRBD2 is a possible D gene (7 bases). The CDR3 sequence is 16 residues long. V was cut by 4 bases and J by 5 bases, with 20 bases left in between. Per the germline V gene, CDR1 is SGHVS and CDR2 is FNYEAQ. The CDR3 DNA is TGTGCCAGCAGCTCCGGGGGCGGGGGCGGGGGTGAGACCCAGTACTTC. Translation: CASSSGGGGGGETQYF.

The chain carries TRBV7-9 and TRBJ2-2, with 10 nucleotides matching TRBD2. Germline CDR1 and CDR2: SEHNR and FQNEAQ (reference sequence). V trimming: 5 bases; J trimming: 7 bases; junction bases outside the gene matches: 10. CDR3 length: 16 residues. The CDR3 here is CASSPKRGGSVGELFF. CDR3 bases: TGTGCCAGCAGCCCAAAGCGGGGGGGCAGCGTCGGGGAGCTGTTTTTT.

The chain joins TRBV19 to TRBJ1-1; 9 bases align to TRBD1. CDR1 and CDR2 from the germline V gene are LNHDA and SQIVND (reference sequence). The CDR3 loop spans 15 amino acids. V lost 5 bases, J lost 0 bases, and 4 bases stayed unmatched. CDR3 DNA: TGTGCCAGTAGTTTGGACAGGGGCCTGAACACTGAAGCTTTCTTT. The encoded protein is CASSLDRGLNTEAFF. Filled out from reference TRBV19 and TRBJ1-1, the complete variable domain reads DGGITQSPKYLFRKEGQNVTLSCEQNLNHDAMYWYRQDPGQGLRLIYYSQIVNDFQKGDIAEGYSVSREKKESFPLTVTSAQKNPTAFYLCASSLDRGLNTEAFFGQGTRLTVV.

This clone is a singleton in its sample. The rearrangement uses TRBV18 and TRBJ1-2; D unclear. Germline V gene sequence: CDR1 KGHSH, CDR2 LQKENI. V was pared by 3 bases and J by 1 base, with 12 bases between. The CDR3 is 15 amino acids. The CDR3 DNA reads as TGTGCCAGCTCACCTAGGGCAGAGGGTAACTATGGCTACACCTTC. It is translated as CASSPRAEGNYGYTF.

CDR3 amino acids: CASSWQDTDTQYF. The DNA of the CDR3 is TGTGCCAGTAGTTGGCAGGACACAGATACGCAGTATTTT. The V gene is TRBV19, the J gene TRBJ2-3, with D unclear. The CDR3 is 13 amino acids. V was clipped by 5 bases and J by 2 bases, with 8 bases between them. Germline CDR1 LNHDA, CDR2 SQIVND (reference sequence).

This CDR3 is CASSGTGTVNTEAFF. Written as DNA, the CDR3 is TGCGCCAGCAGCGGTACCGGGACAGTGAACACTGAAGCTTTCTTT. The chain is built from TRBV5-1 and TRBJ1-1; 7 bases agree with TRBD1. Germline V gene lookup returns CDR1 SGHRS and CDR2 YFSETQ. Trimming removed 4 bases from V and 0 bases from J; junction bases left unmatched: 6. This CDR3 region has 15 residues. Full variable domain (rest looked up from reference TRBV5-1 and TRBJ1-1): KAGVTQTPRYLIKTRGQQVTLSCSPISGHRSVSWYQQTPGQGLQFLFEYFSETQRNKGNFPGRFSGRQFSNSRSEMNVSTLELGDSALYLCASSGTGTVNTEAFFGQGTRLTVV.

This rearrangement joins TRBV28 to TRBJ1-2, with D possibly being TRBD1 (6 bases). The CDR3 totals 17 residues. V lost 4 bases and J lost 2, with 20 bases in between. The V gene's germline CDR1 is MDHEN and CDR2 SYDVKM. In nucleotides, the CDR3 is TGTGCCAGCAGTTCCCCCGGGACATATCATGCCAACTATGGCTACACCTTC. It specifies CASSSPGTYHANYGYTF.

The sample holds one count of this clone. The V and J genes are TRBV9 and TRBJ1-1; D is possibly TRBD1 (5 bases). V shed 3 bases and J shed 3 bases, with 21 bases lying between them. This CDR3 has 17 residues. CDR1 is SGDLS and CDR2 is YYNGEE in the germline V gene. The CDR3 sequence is CASSGPLGRPGDTEAFF. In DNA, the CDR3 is TGTGCCAGCAGCGGCCCTTTGGGCCGCCCGGGGGACACTGAAGCTTTCTTT.